The following is a TCR beta chain sequence with its context. Which antigen it targets is not known. Base qualities are not provided; no much larger clone lies one nucleotide away. The library was built by means of the immunoSEQ multiplex PCR assay. For the multiplex PCR, a mixture combining 60 forward primers for TCR Vbeta segments and 13 reverse primers for TCR Jbeta segments was used. The CDR3 region of rearranged TCR beta genes was amplified from genomic DNA by a multiplex PCR assay. Amplified TCR beta libraries were sequenced as 87-base-pair reads on the Illumina HiSeq System. The paper's data handling went like this. Across the 500 to 700 repertoires, a later analysis counted 80 million or so unique TCR beta chains, roughly 11 million of which were shared by at least two donors. To remove PCR and sequencing errors, raw reads were error-corrected and collapsed into unique sequences using a nearest-neighbor algorithm that merged closely related sequences. To assign V, D and J gene segments, CDR3 sequences were aligned to IMGT reference sequences. For a sequence to be retained, a match of at least six nucleotides to both a V gene segment and a J gene segment was required. A rearrangement was called productive if the CDR3 had no stop codons and remained in frame with V and J, and every other rearrangement was called non-productive. CDR3 was defined by IMGT convention, running from the second conserved V-encoded cysteine to the conserved J-encoded phenylalanine. The earlier analysis of 500 to 750 of the donors excluded any sequence lacking an unambiguous match to a single V gene segment. In an earlier analysis of around 590 of the donors, a V segment was called functional when productive rearrangements were above 56.7%, and segregating when the standard deviation between donors exceeded 5%. A statistical classification framework was built to diagnose cytomegalovirus status from the catalog of TCR beta chain sequences. A later analysis assigned V and J genes by comparing TCR nucleotide sequences with IMGT/GENE-DB human TR gene sequences. In a later analysis, CDR3 sequences and most-parsimonious VDJ recombination scenarios were assigned using the TCRdist pipeline. In a later analysis, each TCR beta chain was defined by its CDR3 amino acid sequence together with its V-gene family, and reads without a unique V-gene family were excluded. To address suspected cross-contamination and a sequencing artifact, a later analysis removed 550 to 750 highly shared, low-generation-probability nucleotide sequences. In a later analysis, a clonal expansion index was calculated for each public chain from normalized within-repertoire ranks of inferred template counts. In a later analysis, generation probabilities were computed using a VDJ recombination model fitted to out-of-frame rearrangements, and the results were checked against IGoR. A later analysis scored TCR-TCR, TCR-HLA and TCR-CMV co-occurrence with hypergeometric tests, applying a repertoire-size bias correction to TCR pairs. In a later analysis, false discovery rates were estimated by permuting HLA or CMV assignments 20 times. In a later analysis, co-occurring TCRs were grouped with DBSCAN, and TCRdist sequence similarity was added when clustering was performed within HLA-allele-positive subsets. Repertoires with fewer than 30,000 or more than 120,000 public chains were left out of co-occurrence clustering, as were five repertoires with anomalous nucleotide sharing. The table was pulled from immuneACCESS by TCRdb, which kept in-frame rearrangements only. Such tables lose some clones; where checked, under half of the loss comes from unresolved V genes, and the rest has no known cause. V and J calls plus clone size are reproduced from that table; the DNA served to infer D and trimming. The sample table holds about 190,000 clones, of which approximately 82% were seen once. The top ten clones comprise around 1.9% of the sample.

This record comes from a study of cytomegalovirus exposure and HLA in healthy donors (dated by TCRdb to about 2017). For the study in its entirety: In an earlier analysis of several hundred of the donors, approximately 300 Gb of sequence data and 117 million unique TCR beta sequences from 150 million to 200 million T cells were reported. The study used immunosequencing to profile the T cell repertoires of several hundred subjects and linked those repertoires to cytomegalovirus serostatus. In a later genetic analysis, genome-wide SNP genotypes for about 55% of the 666 donors were used, and that subset was treated as a discovery cohort. Several DR-DQ haplotypes were treated as single units for association and clustering because of strong linkage in the cohort. Every discovery cohort repertoire had been produced on one sequencing platform. An earlier analysis of roughly 580 of the donors used high-throughput TCR beta sequencing to judge whether each TCR beta V gene segment behaved as functional or pseudogenic. HLA typing included class I and class II loci at four-digit resolution. Among some 410 genotyped donors of the cohort, an average of approximately 230,000 unique TCR beta nucleotide sequences were sequenced per donor, roughly a sixth of them non-productive. Rather than drawing on any new phenotypic data, the later analysis identified candidate immune exposures from TCR beta sequences and the way those sequences occurred across donors. A later analysis re-analyzed previously published TCR beta repertoires from 600 to 850 donors and added high-resolution HLA genotyping to study TCR occurrence patterns. The genetic ancestry cluster associated with self-reported Caucasian donors included 70% to 85% of the roughly 400 genotyped donors. In addition to the first cohort of approximately 670 subjects, a separate validation cohort of 120 different subjects was used. To predict cytomegalovirus infection status, the study combined high-throughput TCR immunosequencing, statistical association of individual TCRs with disease status, and machine learning. Typing coverage varied by locus: roughly 620-630 donors for A, B, C, DRB1 and DQB1; more than 500 for DQA1; about 570 for DPA1; around 490 for DPB1. The study was designed to test whether signatures of past pathogen exposure could be identified by cataloging public T cell receptors. About 300 gigabases of sequencing data and roughly 90 million unique TCR sequences were included in an early release covering about 700 HLA-typed donors. Donor age, sex, ethnicity and CMV serostatus were compiled alongside the repertoire data. Broader findings and caveats from the paper: Strong co-occurrence of HLA alleles, especially DR and DQ, made assigning TCR associations to individual alleles difficult. A few of the identified cytomegalovirus-associated TCR beta chains were confirmed in vitro to be specific for cytomegalovirus antigens. In a later analysis, most CMV-associated TCR beta chains were found to appear HLA-restricted, with HLA associations seemingly driven largely by CMV exposure. In a later analysis, over 15,000 TCR beta sequences were associated with specific HLA alleles at a false discovery rate of 0.05. Linkage disequilibrium might explain the correlated functional status among segregating V segments, but an unknown experimental factor could not be excluded. A cluster of highly shared sequence variants was judged likely to be a technical artifact of the sequencing pipeline. HLA typing was unavailable for some donors at each locus, so association tests used only the typed subset. According to a later analysis, TCR association rates differed among HLA loci, with DRB1 alleles showing the most associated TCRs and HLA-C alleles showing the fewest. While some public TCRs were present in many individuals, most TCR sequences turned up only very rarely across donors. This cohort had only TCR beta chains sequenced, and the lack of alpha or paired-chain data limited which features could be detected. According to a later genetic analysis, donors in an Asian-associated ancestry cluster had fewer N-insertions in productive TCRs than the approximately 650-donor mean. The earlier analysis of almost 600 of the donors excluded roughly 17 rarely observed V segments, including chromosome 9 orphons, because counts were too low. According to a later analysis, parvovirus B19, influenza, CMV and Epstein-Barr virus appeared linked to several top co-occurrence clusters. In an earlier analysis of 587 of the donors, most TCR beta V segments appeared in productive rearrangements about 87% or about 30% of the time, broadly matching IMGT annotations. In a later analysis, HLA-associated TCR beta chains were found to be more clonally expanded and to have lower generation probabilities than equally common non-associated chains. Immune exposure information for the cohort was limited to CMV serostatus. The classifier was reported to diagnose cytomegalovirus status with high specificity and sensitivity in both the original cohort and the validation cohort. Sequencing depth was assumed to be roughly uniform across donors in the presence/absence analyses, though that assumption may not hold. The study listed over 150 TCR beta chains as associated with cytomegalovirus. An association between a missense DCLRE1C variant and V-gene and J-gene trimming of TCR beta chains was found in a later genetic analysis and replicated in an independent cohort. A further reported finding was that TCR beta sequences accurately predicted the HLA-A and HLA-B alleles for most subjects in the first cohort. The authors suggested that the approach could potentially be generalized to other disease states and immunological phenotypes.

In total, roughly 670 healthy bone marrow donors made up the cohort. At the time of sampling, every cohort member was nominally healthy, though immune exposures that went unrecorded were likely present. The donor tested CMV seropositive and was one of the 289 seropositive cohort members. Every donor gave a peripheral blood sample, and the peripheral blood mononuclear cells from that sample were used for TCR beta sequencing. Genomic DNA was extracted from the blood cell samples with the Qiagen DNeasy Blood Extraction Kit. This clonotype was sampled from a woman younger than 35 in good health and CMV-seropositive. Sequenced: PBMCs.

The encoded CDR3 is CASSREPQTLHEQYF. The sequenced DNA: TGCGCCAGCTCAAGGGAGCCGCAGACGCTCCACGAGCAGTACTTC. The chain is made from TRBV4-1 and TRBJ2-5; the D gene is perhaps TRBD2, on 5 matching bases. The DNA matches TRBJ2-7 better at its end, which makes the J call doubtful. The CDR3 sequence holds 15 residues, the cysteine and phenylalanine included. This entry keeps only the CDR3 DNA: 45 bases, framed from base 1. Reading the germline V gene gives CDR1 MGHRA and CDR2 YSYEKL.